This T cell receptor (beta chain) was identified during a study of graft-versus-host responses after intestinal transplantation (dated by TCRdb to 2020 to 2022). General notes on the study: The transplants that recipients received were multivisceral, liver-intestinal, or isolated intestinal. Every recipient was given anti-thymocyte globulin induction, followed by approximately 3 years of maintenance tacrolimus and steroids. Bulk TCR-beta CDR3 sequencing was used to track graft-versus-host and host-versus-graft alloreactive T cell clones in the graft, circulation and bone marrow after intestinal transplantation. To identify alloreactive clones, pre-transplant mixed lymphocyte reaction products were sequenced and then compared with unstimulated pre-transplant donor and recipient T cells. The cohort enrolled 24 intestinal transplant recipients, one of whom was a retransplant, and a few patients without pretransplant specimens were excluded. A peak of at least 4% donor T cells among recipient peripheral blood mononuclear cells was the definition used for donor T cell macrochimerism. Rather than being sequenced by the commercial service, samples from a few later patients were sequenced in-house on an Illumina MiSeq and processed with MiXCR.

In the first month after transplant, blood samples were collected up to 4 times, and after that at least monthly when available. The CDR3 covers 16 residues, taking in both the cysteine and the phenylalanine. Only the CDR3 DNA is retained, 48 bases long and in frame from the first base. CDR1 and CDR2, looked up from the germline V gene (reference sequence), are LNHDA and SQIVND. V is reduced by 2 bases and J by 0 bases, leaving a spacing of 11 bases between them. The research as a whole found: Conclusions were limited by the relatively low number and heterogeneity of intestinal transplant patients. GvH clones were found in recipient bone marrow, and some of the GvH clones appeared earlier in ileal mucosa or blood, which is consistent with an intestinal mucosal origin. High GvH to HvG T cell clonal ratios were observed in the allografts of patients with donor T cell macrochimerism. Early after transplant, peak levels of circulating GvH clones were found to be associated with declines in HvG clones.

Of note for this clone: Its specific antigen is unknown. The record has no base qualities; no much larger clone is one base away.

The library was generated by the immunoSEQ multiplex PCR assay. For most patients, genomic DNA was subjected to high-throughput TCR-beta CDR3 sequencing by Adaptive Biotechnologies. The authors processed their data as follows. Adaptive's ImmunoSEQ software was the source of the TCR sequencing data for fewer than 20 patients, while a few other patients were processed with MiXCR and VDJtools. Because the origin of CDR3 nucleotide sequences shared between donor and recipient could not be assigned, those sequences were removed. To be classed as alloreactive, a clone needed at least 2-fold expansion over unstimulated cells and a minimum CFSE-low frequency of 0.002% (template counts) or 0.001% (read counts). A clone was considered mappable if detected in the sequenced pre-transplant spleen, lymph node, or MLR CFSE-low populations of the donor or recipient. The cumulative frequency of alloreactive clones was calculated as a percentage of all sequences, weighted by copy number. TCRdb carries this immuneACCESS record with in-frame sequences only. Its versions omit some clonotypes, under half of them owing to an unresolved V gene in the studies checked, with the rest unexplained. V and J calls and clone size come straight from that table; D and trimming were deduced from the DNA. The sample table shows 15,000 or so clones, and approximately 88% are seen once. The ten most abundant clones make up 5% to 6.5% of the sample.

Specimen: PBMCs, collected roughly 110 days after intestinal transplant. Recombination connected TRBV19 to TRBJ1-5, with the D gene not confidently named. The sequence derives from a human patient who received an intestinal transplant, so some T cells may come from the graft donor. The CDR3 is CASSIFSDYSNQPQHF. The DNA sequence is given as TGTGCCAGTAGTATATTCAGCGATTATAGCAATCAGCCCCAGCATTTT.